This T cell receptor beta chain was found in a study of cytomegalovirus exposure and HLA in healthy donors (dated 2017 in TCRdb). Concerning the study at large: According to an earlier analysis of several hundred of the donors, 150 million to 200 million T cells yielded some 110 million unique TCR beta sequences and more than 250 Gb of sequence data. An early release that covered roughly 600 HLA-typed donors contained about 300 gigabases of sequencing data and about 93 million unique TCR sequences. Among the roughly 410 genotyped donors, around 81% belonged to the genetic ancestry cluster associated with self-reported Caucasian donors. The study aimed to test whether signatures of past pathogen exposure could be identified by cataloging public T cell receptors. The study used immunosequencing to profile the T cell repertoires of several hundred subjects and linked those repertoires to cytomegalovirus serostatus. Along with the approximately 650-subject first cohort, a separate validation cohort of over a hundred different subjects was used. To predict cytomegalovirus infection status, the study brought together high-throughput TCR immunosequencing, statistical association of individual TCRs with disease status, and machine learning. In a later analysis, previously published TCR beta repertoires from 550 to 750 donors were re-analyzed and high-resolution HLA genotyping was added so that TCR occurrence patterns could be studied. The later analysis used no new phenotypic data to find candidate immune exposures, relying instead on TCR beta sequences and their occurrence across donors. An earlier analysis of 450 to 750 of the donors used high-throughput TCR beta sequencing to judge whether each TCR beta V gene segment behaved as functional or pseudogenic. Donor age, sex, ethnicity and CMV serostatus were compiled together with the repertoire data. A later genetic analysis used genome-wide SNP genotypes for about 65% of the 666 donors, treating that subset as a discovery cohort. All discovery cohort repertoires had been generated using a single sequencing platform. HLA typing covered class I and class II loci at four-digit resolution. The number of donors typed differed by locus, with about 629-640 for A, B, C, DRB1 and DQB1, 522 for DQA1, approximately 570 for DPA1, and some 440 for DPB1. Several DR-DQ haplotypes were treated as single units for association and clustering because of strong linkage in the cohort. Among around 400 genotyped donors of the cohort, an average of approximately 220,000 unique TCR beta nucleotide sequences was sequenced per donor, of which about 19% were non-productive. Results and caveats for the whole study, not just this receptor: A total of roughly 160 TCR beta chains were listed by the study as associated with cytomegalovirus. Only TCR beta chains were sequenced in this cohort, and the absence of alpha or paired-chain data limited detectable features. In a later genetic analysis, fewer N-insertions in productive TCRs were reported among donors in an Asian-associated ancestry cluster than the approximately 710-donor mean. V-gene and J-gene trimming of TCR beta chains was associated with a missense DCLRE1C variant in a later genetic analysis, and the association was replicated in an independent cohort. In vitro tests confirmed that a few of the cytomegalovirus-associated TCR beta chains recognize cytomegalovirus antigens. In both the original and validation cohorts, the classifier was reported to diagnose cytomegalovirus status with high specificity and sensitivity. In a later analysis, the rate of TCR association differed among HLA loci, with DRB1 alleles having the most associated TCRs and HLA-C alleles having the fewest. A further reported finding was that TCR beta sequences accurately predicted the HLA-A and HLA-B alleles for most subjects in the first cohort. Several of the top co-occurrence clusters appeared to be linked to parvovirus B19, influenza, CMV and Epstein-Barr virus, according to a later analysis. In an earlier analysis of some 550 of the donors, most TCR beta V segments were observed in productive rearrangements about 87% or about 30% of the time, broadly matching IMGT annotations. Assigning TCR associations to individual alleles was difficult when HLA alleles, especially DR and DQ, strongly co-occurred. HLA typing was unavailable for some donors at each locus, so association tests used only the typed subset. Most TCR sequences were observed very rarely across donors, whereas some public TCRs were present in many individuals. Some IMGT-functional V segments, including TRBV6-2 and TRBV6-3, could not be distinguished by the 87-base-pair reads and were therefore excluded. A later analysis found that most CMV-associated TCR beta chains appeared HLA-restricted, with HLA associations seemingly driven largely by CMV exposure. In a later analysis, around 17,000 TCR beta sequences were associated with specific HLA alleles at a false discovery rate of 0.05. CMV serostatus was the only immune exposure information available for the cohort. Because counts were too low, roughly 16 rarely observed V segments, including chromosome 9 orphons, were left out of the earlier analysis of roughly 600 of the donors. The presence/absence analyses assumed that sequencing depth was roughly uniform across donors, and that assumption may not be true. In a later analysis, HLA-associated TCR beta chains showed more clonal expansion and lower generation probabilities than non-associated chains that were equally common. It was suggested by the authors that the approach could potentially be generalized to other disease states and immunological phenotypes. Linkage disequilibrium might explain the correlated functional status among segregating V segments, but an unknown experimental factor could not be ruled out. The sequencing pipeline was judged likely to have produced a cluster of highly shared sequence variants as a technical artifact.

Inclusive of the bounding cysteine and phenylalanine, the CDR3 is 16 residues long. This entry keeps only the CDR3 DNA: 48 bases, framed from base 1. Unmatched junction bases come to 4, with V trimmed by 2 bases and J by 2 bases. CDR1 and CDR2 are read off the germline V gene as SGHVS and FNYEAQ. Turning to this clone: There is no known antigen for this receptor. No quality values exist for individual bases; no much larger clone is one base distant.

Library method: the immunoSEQ multiplex PCR assay. A mixture of 60 forward primers for TCR Vbeta segments and 13 reverse primers for TCR Jbeta segments was used in the multiplex PCR. A multiplex PCR assay on genomic DNA amplified the CDR3 region of rearranged TCR beta genes. The amplified TCR beta libraries were sequenced on the Illumina HiSeq System as 87-base-pair reads. Regarding the original processing steps: In a later analysis, about 80 million unique TCR beta chains were counted across the roughly 670 repertoires, and approximately 11 million of these chains were shared by at least two donors. A nearest-neighbor algorithm error-corrected the raw reads and collapsed the reads into unique sequences, merging closely related sequences to remove PCR and sequencing errors. To assign V, D and J gene segments, CDR3 sequences were aligned to IMGT reference sequences. Each retained sequence needed at least a six-nucleotide match to both a V gene segment and a J gene segment. Rearrangements were called productive when the CDR3 lacked stop codons and stayed in frame with V and J; all others were non-productive. CDR3 was defined by IMGT convention, running from the second conserved V-encoded cysteine to the conserved J-encoded phenylalanine. The earlier analysis of some 540 of the donors excluded any sequence lacking an unambiguous match to a single V gene segment. In an earlier analysis of several hundred of the donors, V segments were called functional above 56.7% productive rearrangements and were called segregating when the between-donor standard deviation exceeded 5%. To diagnose cytomegalovirus status from the catalog of TCR beta chain sequences, a statistical classification framework was built. V and J gene assignment, in a later analysis, came from comparing TCR nucleotide sequences with IMGT/GENE-DB human TR gene sequences. Using the TCRdist pipeline, a later analysis assigned CDR3 sequences along with most-parsimonious VDJ recombination scenarios. In a later analysis, each TCR beta chain was defined by its CDR3 amino acid sequence together with its V-gene family, and reads lacking a unique V-gene family were excluded. As a way to deal with suspected cross-contamination and a sequencing artifact, a later analysis dropped approximately 570 nucleotide sequences that were highly shared and had low generation probability. For each public chain, a later analysis derived a clonal expansion index from normalized ranks of inferred template counts within each repertoire. In a later analysis, generation probabilities were computed with a VDJ recombination model fitted to out-of-frame rearrangements, and the resulting probabilities were checked against IGoR. In a later analysis, hypergeometric tests were used to score TCR-TCR, TCR-HLA and TCR-CMV co-occurrence, with a repertoire-size bias correction applied to TCR pairs. To estimate false discovery rates, a later analysis permuted the HLA or CMV assignments 20 times. In a later analysis, co-occurring TCRs were grouped with DBSCAN, and TCRdist sequence similarity was added when clustering was performed within HLA-allele-positive subsets. For co-occurrence clustering, repertoires with fewer than 30,000 or more than 120,000 public chains were excluded, along with a handful of repertoires with anomalous nucleotide sharing. In TCRdb, the immuneACCESS table is reduced to in-frame sequences with V and J assigned. These tables do not hold every clone; where another copy was compared, an unresolved V gene accounts for under half, and the others remain unexplained. Clonal size and the V and J genes are those of that table, whereas D and trimming came from the DNA. The sample table shows 150,000 to 200,000 clones, and 77% are seen once. The top ten hold 2.5% to 4% of the sample.

The cohort consisted of 600 to 750 healthy bone marrow donors. At the time of sampling, every cohort member was nominally healthy, though immune exposures that went unrecorded were likely present. The donor tested CMV seronegative and was one of the 352 seronegative cohort members. A peripheral blood sample was provided by each donor, and peripheral blood mononuclear cells were used for TCR beta sequencing. The Qiagen DNeasy Blood Extraction Kit was used to extract genomic DNA from the blood cell samples. The sequence links TRBV7-6 to TRBJ2-3, with 10 bases matching TRBD2. The sequencing sample was made of PBMCs. The sequence came from a female donor in good health and CMV-seronegative. The CDR3 has the sequence CASSLSGGVFTDTQYF. The nucleotides are TGTGCCAGCAGCTTAAGCGGGGGGGTTTTCACAGATACGCAGTATTTT.